This T cell receptor beta chain was recorded in a study of post-analysis software for immune sequencing data. The authors incorporated unique molecular identifiers into the TCR beta cDNA libraries. Input amounts of roughly 0.85 to 10 million T cells were used. These gave roughly 0.5 million cDNA molecules, so each molecule approximated one T cell. In TCRdb, the PCR reads were re-called with MiXCR into one record per CDR3 protein. The sample lists hundreds of thousands of distinct CDR3 sequences, approximately 30% occurring once. Study-level points and caveats: Significantly decreased normalized Chao1 diversity was recorded for multiple sclerosis patients relative to controls. Under the F measure, samples that were prepared in one batch clustered strongly together. TRBV5-6, TRBV5-1 and TRBV20-1 belonged to a set of roughly five TRBV segments that were more frequent in patients than controls.

This clonotype has just a few counts. Its specificity is not known. The germline V gene has CDR1 MDHEN and CDR2 SYDVKM. The CDR3 runs to 14 residues. J lost 2 bases, V lost 7 bases, and 6 bases had no gene match. The chain employs TRBV28 and TRBJ2-5; TRBD2 matches at 8 bases. The clonotype comes from a girl aged 5-17 years with multiple sclerosis. The specimen was blood. CDR3 protein: CASMGGGIQETQYF. CDR3 coding DNA: TGTGCCAGCATGGGCGGGGGGATACAAGAGACCCAGTACTTC.